Sequencing of this T cell receptor beta chain was carried out in a study of cytomegalovirus exposure and HLA in healthy donors. Notes on the study in general: An Asian-associated ancestry cluster reportedly showed fewer N-insertions than the roughly 700-donor mean in a later analysis. When analyzed later, a missense DCLRE1C variant was found to be linked to TCR beta V- and J-gene trimming.

Points on this clone: No antigen is known for it.

It was with 60 Vbeta and 13 Jbeta primers that the PCR ran. Profiling relied on immunoSEQ multiplex PCR, and the TCRdb table lists in-frame clones only, not all of them. The specimen's table records around 100,000 clones. Input material: PBMCs. The TCR comes from a man aged 25 to 40 in good health and CMV-seronegative.

The CDR3 DNA is TGTGCCAGCAGTACCGACAGCTACGAGCAGTACTTC. Amino acid sequence: CASSTDSYEQYF. V and J are TRBV2 and TRBJ2-7, with TRBD1 as a possible D gene (5 bases). There are 12 residues in the CDR3. Trimming removed 5 bases at V and 3 bases at J, with 8 bases between. Germline V lookup: CDR1 SNHLY, CDR2 FYNNEI.